A selection of T cell receptor beta chains follows, all from one sample in a study of cytomegalovirus exposure and HLA in healthy donors. Sequencing used immunoSEQ multiplex PCR; TCRdb keeps in-frame clones, though not all of them. The sample gives fewer than 150,000 clones, 80% of which show up once; 1% is in the top ten. What was sequenced was PBMCs. Source of these receptors: a man aged 35 to 55 in good health and CMV-seronegative. The CDR3 runs from the conserved cysteine through the conserved F or W. The D gene is left open where the match is weak.

CDR3aa,v_gene,j_gene,d_gene
CASSLDAGGFQGAYEQYF,TRBV11-2,TRBJ2-7,.
CASSFSPSRDYEQYF,TRBV5-4,TRBJ2-7,.
CASSQGQPYNEQFF,TRBV4-1,TRBJ2-1,.
CASLLLTGNQPQHF,TRBV6-1,TRBJ1-5,TRBD1
CASSAQGGAKNIQYF,TRBV6-1,TRBJ2-4,.
CASSLEFAGQGRNGYTF,TRBV5-1,TRBJ1-2,TRBD1
CASSRGGTAYEQYF,TRBV6-1,TRBJ2-7,.
CASSIQGGYEAFF,TRBV19,TRBJ1-1,TRBD1
CASSLATNTQYF,TRBV7-9,TRBJ2-3,.
CASSIGGTSGSIYNEQFF,TRBV19,TRBJ2-1,TRBD2
CASDSGRAMETQYF,TRBV5-1,TRBJ2-5,TRBD2
CAFTAGDPSYNEQFF,TRBV30,TRBJ2-1,TRBD2
CASSLLGTGQETQYF,TRBV5-4,TRBJ2-5,TRBD1
CASSQTGGPGANVLTF,TRBV4-2,TRBJ2-6,TRBD1
CSVHLRDRDYNEQFF,TRBV29-1,TRBJ2-1,TRBD1
CASRTDSYTEAFF,TRBV6-1,TRBJ1-1,.
CASSDGRGPTEAFF,TRBV5-4,TRBJ1-1,TRBD1
CASSVIGQGQETQYF,TRBV25-1,TRBJ2-5,TRBD1
CRAVANYGYTF,TRBV20-1,TRBJ1-2,.
CASSQNRDRGLSPLHF,TRBV23-1,TRBJ1-6,TRBD1
CASSLEGPYGYTF,TRBV5-4,TRBJ1-2,.
CASSRQPDTEAFF,TRBV18,TRBJ1-1,.
CASSPDTGTETQYF,TRBV7-3,TRBJ2-5,.
CASSLAGGNEKLFF,TRBV5-1,TRBJ1-4,.
CASSRGLAGGRVTDTQYF,TRBV19,TRBJ2-3,TRBD2
CASRGDGGNYGYTF,TRBV2,TRBJ1-2,.
CAWSDRVDSPLHF,TRBV30,TRBJ1-6,.
CASSDLLGMPPGELFF,TRBV9,TRBJ2-2,.
CASSRTGGANTEAFF,TRBV5-8,TRBJ1-1,TRBD1
CASSLATPNYGYTF,TRBV18,TRBJ1-2,.
CASSIAGSKGETQYF,TRBV2,TRBJ2-5,TRBD2
CASSLSSREGYGYTF,TRBV28,TRBJ1-2,.
CASSSTSGQETQYF,TRBV11-1,TRBJ2-5,TRBD2
CASSLSGALGGYTF,TRBV5-1,TRBJ1-2,.
CSVESSSGSTDTQYF,TRBV29-1,TRBJ2-3,TRBD2
CASSPTGFTDTQYF,TRBV7-6,TRBJ2-3,.
CAISGSREGNQPQHF,TRBV10-3,TRBJ1-5,.
CASSDRFTDTQYF,TRBV6-1,TRBJ2-3,.
CASSQSASGALYEQYF,TRBV7-2,TRBJ2-7,TRBD2
CASSQPEGTPVPGMNTEAFF,TRBV10-1,TRBJ1-1,.
CASTETGGLTGELFF,TRBV6-5,TRBJ2-2,TRBD1
CASSVGSGYNSPLHF,TRBV11-2,TRBJ1-6,.
CASSYGGTVNTEAFF,TRBV6-5,TRBJ1-1,.
CASKDRVDGGELFF,TRBV2,TRBJ2-2,TRBD1
CASSLYAGNYEQYF,TRBV28,TRBJ2-7,.